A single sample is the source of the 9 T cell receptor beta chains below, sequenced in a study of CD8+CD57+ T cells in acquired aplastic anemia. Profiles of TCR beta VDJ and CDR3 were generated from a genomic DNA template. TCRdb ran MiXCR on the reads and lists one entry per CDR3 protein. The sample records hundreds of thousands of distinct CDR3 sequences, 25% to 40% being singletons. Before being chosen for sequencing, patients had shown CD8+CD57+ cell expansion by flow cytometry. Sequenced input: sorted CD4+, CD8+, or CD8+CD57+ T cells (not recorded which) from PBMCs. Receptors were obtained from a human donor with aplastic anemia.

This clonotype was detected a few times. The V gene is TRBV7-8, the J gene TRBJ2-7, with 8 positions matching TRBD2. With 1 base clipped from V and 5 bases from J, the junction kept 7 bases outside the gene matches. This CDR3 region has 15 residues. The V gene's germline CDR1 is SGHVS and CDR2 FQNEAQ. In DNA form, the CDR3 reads TGTGCCAGCAGCTTAGACAGCGGGGGTCGGAACGAGCAGTACTTC. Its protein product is CASSLDSGGRNEQYF.

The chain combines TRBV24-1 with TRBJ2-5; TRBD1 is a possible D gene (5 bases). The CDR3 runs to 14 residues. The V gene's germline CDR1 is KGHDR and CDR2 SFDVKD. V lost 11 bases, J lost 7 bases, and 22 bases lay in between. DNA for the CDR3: TGTGCCAGCAGGGCTTTCGCTGGGATTGTGACCCAGTACTTC. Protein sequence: CASRAFAGIVTQYF.

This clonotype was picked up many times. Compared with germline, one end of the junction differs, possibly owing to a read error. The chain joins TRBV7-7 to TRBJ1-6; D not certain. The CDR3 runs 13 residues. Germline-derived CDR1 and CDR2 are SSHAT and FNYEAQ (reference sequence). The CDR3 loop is CASSLDYNSPLHF. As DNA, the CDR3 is TGTGCTAGCAGCTTAGATTATAATTCACCCCTCCACTTT.

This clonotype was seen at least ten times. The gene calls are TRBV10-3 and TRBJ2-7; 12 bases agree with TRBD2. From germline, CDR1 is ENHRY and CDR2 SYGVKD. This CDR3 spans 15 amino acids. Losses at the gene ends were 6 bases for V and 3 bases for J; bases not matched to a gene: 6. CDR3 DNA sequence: TGTGCCATCAGGAAGACTAGCGGGGGCCACTACGAGCAGTACTTC. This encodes CAIRKTSGGHYEQYF.

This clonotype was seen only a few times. CDR3 DNA: TGTGCCAGCAGCGCGGATAGCGGGAGGGCCGCACAATACGAGCAGTACTTC. Protein: CASSADSGRAAQYEQYF. The V call is TRBV9, the J call TRBJ2-7, with 11 nucleotides matching TRBD2. There are 17 residues in the CDR3. Per germline, CDR1 SGDLS and CDR2 YYNGEE. V trimming: 3 bases; J trimming: 4 bases; junction bases outside the gene matches: 12.

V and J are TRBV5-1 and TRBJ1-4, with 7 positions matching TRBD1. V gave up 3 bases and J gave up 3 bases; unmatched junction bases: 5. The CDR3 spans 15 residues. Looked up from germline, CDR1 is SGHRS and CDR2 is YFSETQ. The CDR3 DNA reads TGCGCCAGCAGCTCGGGGACAGTCGCTAATGAAAAACTGTTTTTT. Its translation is CASSSGTVANEKLFF.

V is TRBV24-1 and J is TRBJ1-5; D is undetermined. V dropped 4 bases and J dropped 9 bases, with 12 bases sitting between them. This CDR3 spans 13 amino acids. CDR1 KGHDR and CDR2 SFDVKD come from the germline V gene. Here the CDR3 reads CATSDGRLGPQHF. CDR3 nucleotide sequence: TGTGCCACCAGTGACGGACGCTTAGGGCCCCAGCATTTT.

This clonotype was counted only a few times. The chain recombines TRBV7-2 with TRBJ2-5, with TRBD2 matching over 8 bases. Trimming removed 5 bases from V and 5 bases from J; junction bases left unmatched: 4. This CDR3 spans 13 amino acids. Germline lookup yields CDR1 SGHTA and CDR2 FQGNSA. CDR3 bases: TGTGCCAGCAGCCCCCGGGAGGGGGAGACCCAGTACTTC. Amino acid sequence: CASSPREGETQYF.

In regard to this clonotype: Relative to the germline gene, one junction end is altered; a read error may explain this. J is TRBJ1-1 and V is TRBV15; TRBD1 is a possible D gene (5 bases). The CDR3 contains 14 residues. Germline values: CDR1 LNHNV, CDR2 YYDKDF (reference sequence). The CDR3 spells CAASRDGMSTEAFF. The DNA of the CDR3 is TGTGCCGCCAGCAGGGACGGGATGAGCACTGAAGCTTTCTTT.